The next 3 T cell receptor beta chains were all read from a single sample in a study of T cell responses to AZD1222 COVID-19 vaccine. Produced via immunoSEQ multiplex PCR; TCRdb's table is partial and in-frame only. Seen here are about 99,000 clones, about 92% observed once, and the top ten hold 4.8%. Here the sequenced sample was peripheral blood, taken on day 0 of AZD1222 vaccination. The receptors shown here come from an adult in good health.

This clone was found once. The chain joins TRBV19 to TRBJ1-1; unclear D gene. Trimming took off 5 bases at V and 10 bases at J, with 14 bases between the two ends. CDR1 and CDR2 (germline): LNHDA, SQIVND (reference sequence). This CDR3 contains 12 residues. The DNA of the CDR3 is TGTGCCAGTAGTCAGGCCCAGATCGGAGCTTTCTTT. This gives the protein CASSQAQIGAFF.

Here the CDR3 reads CASAGLSGANVLTF. In DNA form, the CDR3 reads TGTGCCAGTGCGGGACTTTCAGGGGCCAACGTCCTGACTTTC. The V call is TRBV9, the J call TRBJ2-6; tentatively, D is TRBD2 (6 bases). V was cut by 8 bases and J by 4 bases, with 13 bases left in between. CDR1 and CDR2 from the germline V gene are SGDLS and YYNGEE. The CDR3 runs 14 residues.

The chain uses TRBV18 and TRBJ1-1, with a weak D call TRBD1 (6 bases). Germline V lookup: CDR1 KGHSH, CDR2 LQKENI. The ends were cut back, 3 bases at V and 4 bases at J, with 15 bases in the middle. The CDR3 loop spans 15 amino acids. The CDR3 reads CASSPWDGGRTEAFF. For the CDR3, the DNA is TGTGCCAGCTCACCGTGGGATGGGGGGCGCACTGAAGCTTTCTTT.